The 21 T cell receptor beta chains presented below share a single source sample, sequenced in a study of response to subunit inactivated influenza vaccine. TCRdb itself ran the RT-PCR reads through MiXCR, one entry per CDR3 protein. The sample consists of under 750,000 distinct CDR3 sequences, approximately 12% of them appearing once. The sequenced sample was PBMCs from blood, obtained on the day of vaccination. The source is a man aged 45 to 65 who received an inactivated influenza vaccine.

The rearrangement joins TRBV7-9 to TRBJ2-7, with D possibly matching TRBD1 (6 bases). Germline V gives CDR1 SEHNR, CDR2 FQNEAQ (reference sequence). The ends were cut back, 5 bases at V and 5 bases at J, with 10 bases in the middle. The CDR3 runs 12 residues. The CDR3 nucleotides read TGTGCCAGCAGCCACCAGGGGAACGAGCAGTACTTC. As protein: CASSHQGNEQYF.

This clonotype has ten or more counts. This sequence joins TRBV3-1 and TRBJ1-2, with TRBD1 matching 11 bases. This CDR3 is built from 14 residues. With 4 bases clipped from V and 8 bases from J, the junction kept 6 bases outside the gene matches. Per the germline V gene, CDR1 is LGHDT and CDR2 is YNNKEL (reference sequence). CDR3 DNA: TGTGCCAGCAGCCCACTGGACAGGGGGCCGGGCTACACCTTC. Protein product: CASSPLDRGPGYTF.

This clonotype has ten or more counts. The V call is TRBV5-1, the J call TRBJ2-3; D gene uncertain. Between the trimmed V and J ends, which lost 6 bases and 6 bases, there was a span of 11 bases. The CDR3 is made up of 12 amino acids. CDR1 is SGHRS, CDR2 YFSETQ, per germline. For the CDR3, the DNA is TGCGCCAGCAAGGATAGGTCGGATACGCAGTATTTT. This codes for CASKDRSDTQYF.

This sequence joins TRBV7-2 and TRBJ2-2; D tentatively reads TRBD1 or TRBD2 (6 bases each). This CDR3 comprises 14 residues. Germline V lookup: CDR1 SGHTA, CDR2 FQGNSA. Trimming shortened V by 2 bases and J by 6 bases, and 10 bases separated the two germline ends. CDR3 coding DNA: TGTGCCAGCAGCTTACAGGGGACTCCCGGGGAGCTGTTTTTT. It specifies CASSLQGTPGELFF.

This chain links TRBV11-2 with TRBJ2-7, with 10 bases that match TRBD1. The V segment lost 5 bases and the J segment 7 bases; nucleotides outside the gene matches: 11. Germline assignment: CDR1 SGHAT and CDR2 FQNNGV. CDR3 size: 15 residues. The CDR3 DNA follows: TGTGCCAGCAGCGAAGGGACAGGGGCCCACGGGGAGCAGTACTTC. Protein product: CASSEGTGAHGEQYF.

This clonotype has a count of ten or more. The CDR3 DNA sequence: TGCAGCGTTGTTGGGCTAGCGGGAGGCTACGAGCAGTACTTC. Translated: CSVVGLAGGYEQYF. This rearrangement joins TRBV29-1 to TRBJ2-7, with 11 nucleotides matching TRBD2. CDR3 length equals 14 residues. J lost 3 bases, V lost 4 bases, and 5 bases had no gene match. The germline V gene has CDR1 SQVTM and CDR2 ANQGSEA.

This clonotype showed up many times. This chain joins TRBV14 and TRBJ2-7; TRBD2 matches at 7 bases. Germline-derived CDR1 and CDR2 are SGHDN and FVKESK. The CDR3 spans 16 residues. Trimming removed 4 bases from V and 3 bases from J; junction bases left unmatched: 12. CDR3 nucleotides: TGTGCCAGCAGCCCCCTCCTAGCGGAACTATACTACGAGCAGTACTTC. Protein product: CASSPLLAELYYEQYF.

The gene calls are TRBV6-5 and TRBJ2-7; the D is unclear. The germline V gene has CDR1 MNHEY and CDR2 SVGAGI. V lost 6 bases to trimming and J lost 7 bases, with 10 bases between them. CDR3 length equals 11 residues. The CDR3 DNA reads TGTGCCAGCAGGTACGATGAAGAGCAGTACTTC. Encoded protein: CASRYDEEQYF.

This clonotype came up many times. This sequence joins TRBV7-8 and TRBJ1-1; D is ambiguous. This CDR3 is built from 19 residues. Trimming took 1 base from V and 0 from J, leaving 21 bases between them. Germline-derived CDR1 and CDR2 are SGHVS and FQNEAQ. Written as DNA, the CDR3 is TGTGCCAGCAGCTTAGACGGGTCGGACGGAACAAAGATGAACACTGAAGCTTTCTTT. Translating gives CASSLDGSDGTKMNTEAFF.

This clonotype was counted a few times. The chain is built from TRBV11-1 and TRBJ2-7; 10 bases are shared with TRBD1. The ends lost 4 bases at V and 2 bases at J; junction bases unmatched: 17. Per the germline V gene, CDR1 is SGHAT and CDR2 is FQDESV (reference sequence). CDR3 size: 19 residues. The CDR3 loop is CASSSTGGPLRGGTYEQYF. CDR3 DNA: TGTGCCAGCAGCTCGACAGGGGGCCCCCTACGGGGGGGCACCTACGAGCAGTACTTC.

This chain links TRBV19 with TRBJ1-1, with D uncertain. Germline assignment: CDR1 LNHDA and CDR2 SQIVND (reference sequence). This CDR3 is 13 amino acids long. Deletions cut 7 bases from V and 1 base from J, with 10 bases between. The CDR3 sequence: CASTRVANTEAFF. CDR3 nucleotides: TGTGCCAGTACTAGGGTCGCGAACACTGAAGCTTTCTTT.

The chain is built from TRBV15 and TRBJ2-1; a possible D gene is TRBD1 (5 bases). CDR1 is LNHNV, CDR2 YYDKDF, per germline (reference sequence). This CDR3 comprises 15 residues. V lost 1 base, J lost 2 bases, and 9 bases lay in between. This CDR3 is CATSRAQGPYNEQFF. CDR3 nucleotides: TGTGCCACCAGCAGAGCTCAGGGCCCCTACAATGAGCAGTTCTTC.

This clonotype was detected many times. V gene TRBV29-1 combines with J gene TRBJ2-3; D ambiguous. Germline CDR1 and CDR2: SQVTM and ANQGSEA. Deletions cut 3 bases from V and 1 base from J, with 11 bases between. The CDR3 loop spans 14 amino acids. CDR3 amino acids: CSVDRARGTDTQYF. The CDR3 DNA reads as TGCAGCGTTGACCGAGCGCGAGGCACAGATACGCAGTATTTT.

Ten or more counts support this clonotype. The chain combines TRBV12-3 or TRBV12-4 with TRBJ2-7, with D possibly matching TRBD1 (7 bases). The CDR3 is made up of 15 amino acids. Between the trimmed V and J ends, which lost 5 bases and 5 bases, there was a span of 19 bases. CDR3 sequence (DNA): TGTGCCAGCAGTCCAGGGGGGTTGGGGGGCCACGAGCAGTACTTC. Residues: CASSPGGLGGHEQYF.

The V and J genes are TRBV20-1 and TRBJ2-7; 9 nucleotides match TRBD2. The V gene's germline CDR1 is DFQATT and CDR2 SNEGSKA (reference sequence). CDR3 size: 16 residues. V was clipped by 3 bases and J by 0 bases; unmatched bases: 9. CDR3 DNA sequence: TGCAGTGCTAGTTTCCCTAGCGGGGCGTACTCCTACGAGCAGTACTTC. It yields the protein CSASFPSGAYSYEQYF.

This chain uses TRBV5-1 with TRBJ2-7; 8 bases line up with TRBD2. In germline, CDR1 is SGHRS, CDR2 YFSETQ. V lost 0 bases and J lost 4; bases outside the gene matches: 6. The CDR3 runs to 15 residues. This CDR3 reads CASSLVDGGVYEQYF. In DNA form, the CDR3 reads TGCGCCAGCAGCTTGGTCGACGGGGGGGTGTACGAGCAGTACTTC.

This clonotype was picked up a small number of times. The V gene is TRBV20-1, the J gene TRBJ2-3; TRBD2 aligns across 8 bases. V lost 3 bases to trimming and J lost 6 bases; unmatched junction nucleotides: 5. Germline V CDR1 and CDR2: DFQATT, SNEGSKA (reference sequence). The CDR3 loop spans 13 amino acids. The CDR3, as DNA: TGCAGTGCTAGCCGACTAGCGAGGGATACGCAGTATTTT. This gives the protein CSASRLARDTQYF.

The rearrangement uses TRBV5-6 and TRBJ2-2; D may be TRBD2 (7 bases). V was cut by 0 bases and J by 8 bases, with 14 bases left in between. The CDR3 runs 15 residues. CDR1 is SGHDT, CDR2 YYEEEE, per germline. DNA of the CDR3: TGTGCCAGCAGCTTGGTCGGGGGGCCTGCTGGGGAGCTGTTTTTT. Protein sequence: CASSLVGGPAGELFF.

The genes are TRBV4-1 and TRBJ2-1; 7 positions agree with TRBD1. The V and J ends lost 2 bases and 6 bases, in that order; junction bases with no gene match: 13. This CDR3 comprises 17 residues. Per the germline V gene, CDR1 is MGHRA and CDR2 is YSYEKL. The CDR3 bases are TGCGCCAGCAGCCAAAAATCGGTCAACACAGGGGTCAATGAGCAGTTCTTC. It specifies CASSQKSVNTGVNEQFF.

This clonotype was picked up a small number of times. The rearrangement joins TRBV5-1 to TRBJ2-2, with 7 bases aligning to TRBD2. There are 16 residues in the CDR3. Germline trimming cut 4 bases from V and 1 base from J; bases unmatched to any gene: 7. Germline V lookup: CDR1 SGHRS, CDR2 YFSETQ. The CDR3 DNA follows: TGCGCCAGCAGCCCTCCGGCTAGCGGGAACACCGGGGAGCTGTTTTTT. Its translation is CASSPPASGNTGELFF.

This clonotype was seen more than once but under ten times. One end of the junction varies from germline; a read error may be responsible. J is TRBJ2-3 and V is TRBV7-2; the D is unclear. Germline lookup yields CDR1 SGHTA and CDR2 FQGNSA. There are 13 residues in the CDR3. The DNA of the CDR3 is TGTGCCAACAGCTTGAGGTCCCCAGATACGCAGTATTTT. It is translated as CANSLRSPDTQYF.